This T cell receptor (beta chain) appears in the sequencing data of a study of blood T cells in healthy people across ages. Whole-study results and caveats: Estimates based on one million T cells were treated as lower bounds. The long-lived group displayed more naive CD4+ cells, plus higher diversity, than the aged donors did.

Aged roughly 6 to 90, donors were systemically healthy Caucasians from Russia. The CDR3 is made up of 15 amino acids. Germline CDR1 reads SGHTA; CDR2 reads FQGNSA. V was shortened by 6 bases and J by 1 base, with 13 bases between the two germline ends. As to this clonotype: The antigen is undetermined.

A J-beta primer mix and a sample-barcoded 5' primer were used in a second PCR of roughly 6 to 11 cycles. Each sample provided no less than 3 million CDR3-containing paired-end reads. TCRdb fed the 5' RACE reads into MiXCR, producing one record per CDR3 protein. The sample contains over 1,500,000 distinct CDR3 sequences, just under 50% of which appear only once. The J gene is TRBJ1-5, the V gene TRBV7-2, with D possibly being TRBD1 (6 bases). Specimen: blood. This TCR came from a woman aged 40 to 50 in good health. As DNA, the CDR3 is TGTGCCAGCAGTCCTAGGGGGAAAAGCAATCAGCCCCAGCATTTT. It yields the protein CASSPRGKSNQPQHF.